This T cell receptor (beta chain) is drawn from a study of T cells in Graves' hyperthyroidism and ophthalmopathy. In the case of this clonotype: The antigen remains unidentified.

The study, taken as a whole, reports: Clonotypes that were expanded in thyroid above 0.001 mostly appeared in blood too.

From RNA transcripts, TCR beta CDR3 regions were amplified. HTBI primers were the set used in a first-round RT-PCR of the TCR CDR3. A single record per CDR3 protein comes from TCRdb applying MiXCR to the multiplex PCR reads. The table shows more than 300,000 distinct CDR3 sequences, with approximately 18% occurring only once. V lost 4 bases to trimming and J lost 8 bases; unmatched junction nucleotides: 6. Germline CDR1 reads MNHEY; CDR2 reads SMNVEV (reference sequence). This CDR3 is 15 amino acids long. V and J are TRBV27 and TRBJ1-4; 11 nucleotides match TRBD1. The TCR was taken from a woman aged 30 to 39 with Graves' hyperthyroidism that later progressed to Graves' ophthalmopathy. Sample: blood. The CDR3 protein is CASSSLGTGGEKLFF. DNA for the CDR3: TGTGCCAGCAGTTCTCTAGGGACAGGGGGAGAAAAACTGTTTTTT.